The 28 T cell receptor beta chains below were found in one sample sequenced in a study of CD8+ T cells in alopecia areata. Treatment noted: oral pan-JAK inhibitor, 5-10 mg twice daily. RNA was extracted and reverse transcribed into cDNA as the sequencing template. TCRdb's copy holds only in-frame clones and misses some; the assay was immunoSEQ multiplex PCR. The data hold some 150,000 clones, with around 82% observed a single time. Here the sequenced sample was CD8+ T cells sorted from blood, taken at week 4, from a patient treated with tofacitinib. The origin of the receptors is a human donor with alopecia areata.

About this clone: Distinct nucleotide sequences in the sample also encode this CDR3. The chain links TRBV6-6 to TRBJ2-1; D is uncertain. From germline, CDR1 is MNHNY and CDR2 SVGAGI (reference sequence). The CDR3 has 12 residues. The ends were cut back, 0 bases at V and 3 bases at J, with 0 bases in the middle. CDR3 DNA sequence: TGTGCCAGCAGTTACTCCTACAATGAGCAGTTCTTC. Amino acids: CASSYSYNEQFF.

CDR3 in DNA: TGCGCCAGCAGCTCACCCGAAGACAGGTTCGACTACACCTTC. It encodes CASSSPEDRFDYTF. This rearrangement joins TRBV5-1 to TRBJ1-2; tentatively, D is TRBD1 (6 bases). The CDR3 runs 14 residues. V lost 3 bases, J lost 10 bases, and 19 bases lay in between. Germline CDR1 SGHRS, CDR2 YFSETQ.

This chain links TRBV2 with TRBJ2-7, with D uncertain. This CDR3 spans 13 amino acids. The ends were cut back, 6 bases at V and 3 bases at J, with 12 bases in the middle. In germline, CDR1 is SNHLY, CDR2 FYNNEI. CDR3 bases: TGTGCCAGCAGATACTCGATGGTCTACGAGCAGTACTTC. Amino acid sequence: CASRYSMVYEQYF.

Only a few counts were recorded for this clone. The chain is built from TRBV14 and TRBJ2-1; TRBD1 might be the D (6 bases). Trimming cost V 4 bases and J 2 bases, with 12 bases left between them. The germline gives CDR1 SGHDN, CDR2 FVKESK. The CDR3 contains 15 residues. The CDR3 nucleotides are TGTGCCAGCAGCCCCAGGGACAACGCCTACAATGAGCAGTTCTTC. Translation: CASSPRDNAYNEQFF. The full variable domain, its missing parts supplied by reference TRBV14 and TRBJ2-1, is EAGVTQFPSHSVIEKGQTVTLRCDPISGHDNLYWYRRVMGKEIKFLLHFVKESKQDESGMPNNRFLAERTGGTYSTLKVQPAELEDSGVYFCASSPRDNAYNEQFFGPGTRLTVL.

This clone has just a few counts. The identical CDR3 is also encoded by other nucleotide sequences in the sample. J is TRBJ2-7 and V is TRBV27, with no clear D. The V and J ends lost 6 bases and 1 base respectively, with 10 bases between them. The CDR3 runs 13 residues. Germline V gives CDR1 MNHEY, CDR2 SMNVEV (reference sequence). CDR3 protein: CASSPGTSYEQYF. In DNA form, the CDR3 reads TGTGCCAGCAGCCCGGGCACATCCTACGAGCAGTACTTC.

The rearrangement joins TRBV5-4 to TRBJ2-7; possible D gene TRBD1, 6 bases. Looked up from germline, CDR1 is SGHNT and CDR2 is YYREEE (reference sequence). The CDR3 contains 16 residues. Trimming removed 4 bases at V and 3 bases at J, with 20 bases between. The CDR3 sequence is CASSPTPGDISYEQYF. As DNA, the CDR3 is TGTGCCAGCAGCCCGACGCCAGGGGACATTAGCTACGAGCAGTACTTC.

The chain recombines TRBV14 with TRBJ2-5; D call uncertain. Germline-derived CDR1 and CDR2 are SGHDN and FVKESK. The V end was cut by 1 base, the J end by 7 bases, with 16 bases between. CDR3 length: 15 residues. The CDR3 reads CASSQVDGLTWTQYF. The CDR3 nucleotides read TGTGCCAGCAGCCAAGTTGACGGCTTGACTTGGACCCAGTACTTC.

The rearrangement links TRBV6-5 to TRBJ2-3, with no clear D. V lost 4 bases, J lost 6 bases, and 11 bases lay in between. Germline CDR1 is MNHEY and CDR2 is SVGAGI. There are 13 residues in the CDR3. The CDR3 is CASSFSGEDTQYF. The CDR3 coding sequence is TGTGCCAGCAGTTTCTCTGGAGAGGATACGCAGTATTTT.

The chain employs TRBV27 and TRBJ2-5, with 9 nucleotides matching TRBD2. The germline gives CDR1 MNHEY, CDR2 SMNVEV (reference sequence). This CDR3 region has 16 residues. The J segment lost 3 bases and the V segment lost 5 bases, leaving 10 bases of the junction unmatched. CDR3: CASSTRPLAGKETQYF. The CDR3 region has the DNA TGTGCCAGCAGTACCCGTCCGCTAGCGGGGAAAGAGACCCAGTACTTC.

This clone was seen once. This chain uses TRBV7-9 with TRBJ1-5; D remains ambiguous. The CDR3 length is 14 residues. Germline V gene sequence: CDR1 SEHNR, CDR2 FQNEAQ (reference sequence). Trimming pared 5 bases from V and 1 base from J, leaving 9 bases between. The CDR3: CASSAPDSNQPQHF. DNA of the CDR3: TGTGCCAGCAGCGCCCCGGACAGCAATCAGCCCCAGCATTTT.

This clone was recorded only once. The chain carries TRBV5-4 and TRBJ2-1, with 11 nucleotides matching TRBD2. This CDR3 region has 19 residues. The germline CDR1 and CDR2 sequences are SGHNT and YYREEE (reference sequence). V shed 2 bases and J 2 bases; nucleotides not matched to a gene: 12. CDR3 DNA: TGTGCCAGCAGCTTTTCGGGTAGCGGGGGGGTAGGAGCCTACAATGAGCAGTTCTTC. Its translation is CASSFSGSGGVGAYNEQFF.

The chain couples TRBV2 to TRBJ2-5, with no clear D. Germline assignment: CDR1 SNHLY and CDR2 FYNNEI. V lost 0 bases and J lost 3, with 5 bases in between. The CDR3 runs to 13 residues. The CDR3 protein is CASSEAVEETQYF. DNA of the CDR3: TGTGCCAGCAGTGAAGCCGTGGAAGAGACCCAGTACTTC.

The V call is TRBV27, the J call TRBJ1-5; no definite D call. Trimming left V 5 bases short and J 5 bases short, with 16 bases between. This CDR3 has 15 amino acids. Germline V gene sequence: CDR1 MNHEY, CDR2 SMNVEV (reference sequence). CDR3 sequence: CASSIEALPHQPQHF. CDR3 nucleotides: TGTGCCAGCAGTATTGAGGCCCTTCCCCATCAGCCCCAGCATTTT.

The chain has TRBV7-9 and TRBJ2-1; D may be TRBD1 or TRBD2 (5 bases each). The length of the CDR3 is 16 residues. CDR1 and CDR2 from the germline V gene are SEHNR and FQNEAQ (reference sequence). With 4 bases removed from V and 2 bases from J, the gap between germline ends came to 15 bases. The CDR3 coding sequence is TGTGCCAGCAGCTCGCCAGGGAGCGGCCCCTACAATGAGCAGTTCTTC. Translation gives CASSSPGSGPYNEQFF.

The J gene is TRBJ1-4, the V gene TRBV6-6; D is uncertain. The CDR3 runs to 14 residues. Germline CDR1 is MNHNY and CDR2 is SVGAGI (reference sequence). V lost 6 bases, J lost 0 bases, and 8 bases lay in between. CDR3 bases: TGTGCCAGCAGCGACACACCAACTAATGAAAAACTGTTTTTT. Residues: CASSDTPTNEKLFF.

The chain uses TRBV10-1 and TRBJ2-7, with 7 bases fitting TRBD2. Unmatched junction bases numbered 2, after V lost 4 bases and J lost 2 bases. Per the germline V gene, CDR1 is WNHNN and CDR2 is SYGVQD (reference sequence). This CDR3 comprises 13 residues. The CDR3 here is CASSVGLAYEQYF. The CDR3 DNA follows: TGCGCCAGCAGTGTAGGACTAGCCTACGAGCAGTACTTC.

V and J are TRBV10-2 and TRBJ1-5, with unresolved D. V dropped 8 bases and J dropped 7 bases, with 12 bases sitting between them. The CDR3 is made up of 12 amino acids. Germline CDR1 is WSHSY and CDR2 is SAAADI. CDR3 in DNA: TGCGCCAGCTCCAGAGCGGAACAGCCCCAGCATTTT. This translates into CASSRAEQPQHF.

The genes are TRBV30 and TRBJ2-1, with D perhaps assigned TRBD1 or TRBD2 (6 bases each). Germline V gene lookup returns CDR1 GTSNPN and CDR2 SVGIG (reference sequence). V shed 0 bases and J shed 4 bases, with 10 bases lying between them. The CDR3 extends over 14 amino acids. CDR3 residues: CAWSVWGAYNEQFF. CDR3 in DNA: TGTGCCTGGAGTGTCTGGGGGGCTTACAATGAGCAGTTCTTC.

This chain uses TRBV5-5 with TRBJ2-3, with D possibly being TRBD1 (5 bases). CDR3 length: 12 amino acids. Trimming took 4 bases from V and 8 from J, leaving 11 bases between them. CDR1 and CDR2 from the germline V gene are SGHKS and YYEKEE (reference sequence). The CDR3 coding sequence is TGTGCCAGCAGCCATGACAGTGGTACGCAGTATTTT. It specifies CASSHDSGTQYF. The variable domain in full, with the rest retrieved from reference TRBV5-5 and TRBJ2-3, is DAGVTQSPTHLIKTRGQQVTLRCSPISGHKSVSWYQQVLGQGPQFIFQYYEKEERGRGNFPDRFSARQFPNYSSELNVNALLLGDSALYLCASSHDSGTQYFGPGTRLTVL.

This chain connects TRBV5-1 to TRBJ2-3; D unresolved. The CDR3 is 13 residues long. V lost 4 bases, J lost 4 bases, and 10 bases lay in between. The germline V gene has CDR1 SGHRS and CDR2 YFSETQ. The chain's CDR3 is CASSIWVADTQYF. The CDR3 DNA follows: TGCGCCAGCAGCATTTGGGTCGCAGATACGCAGTATTTT.

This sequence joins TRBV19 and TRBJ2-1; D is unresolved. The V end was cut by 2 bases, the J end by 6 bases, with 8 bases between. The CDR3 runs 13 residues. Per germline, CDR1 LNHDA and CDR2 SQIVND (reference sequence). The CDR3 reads CASSITGLNEQFF. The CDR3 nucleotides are TGTGCCAGTAGTATAACTGGGCTCAATGAGCAGTTCTTC.

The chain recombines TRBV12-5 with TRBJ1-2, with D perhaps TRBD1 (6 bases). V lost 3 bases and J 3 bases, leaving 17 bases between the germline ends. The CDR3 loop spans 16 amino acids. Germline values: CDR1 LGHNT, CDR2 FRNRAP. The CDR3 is CASGFVLSRGDYGYTF. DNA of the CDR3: TGTGCTAGTGGTTTTGTCCTATCCAGGGGAGACTATGGCTACACCTTC.

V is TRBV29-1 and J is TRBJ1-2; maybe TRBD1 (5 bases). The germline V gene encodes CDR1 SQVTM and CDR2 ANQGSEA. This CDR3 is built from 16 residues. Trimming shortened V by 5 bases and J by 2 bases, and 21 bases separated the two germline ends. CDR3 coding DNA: TGCAGCGTTCCGGGACGGACGTCAAATTCAAACTATGGCTACACCTTC. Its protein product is CSVPGRTSNSNYGYTF.

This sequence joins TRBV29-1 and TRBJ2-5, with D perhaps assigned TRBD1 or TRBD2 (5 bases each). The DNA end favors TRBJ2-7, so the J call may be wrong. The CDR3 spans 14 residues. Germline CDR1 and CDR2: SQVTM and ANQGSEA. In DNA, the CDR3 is TGCAGCGTTGAAGATCGCCAGGGACCCTACGAGCAGTACTTC. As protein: CSVEDRQGPYEQYF.

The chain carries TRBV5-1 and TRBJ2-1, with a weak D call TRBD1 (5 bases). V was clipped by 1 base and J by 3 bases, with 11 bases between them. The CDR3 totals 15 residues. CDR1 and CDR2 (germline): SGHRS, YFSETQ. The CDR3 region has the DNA TGCGCCAGCAGCTTGACACAGGACGTCTACAATGAGCAGTTCTTC. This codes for CASSLTQDVYNEQFF.

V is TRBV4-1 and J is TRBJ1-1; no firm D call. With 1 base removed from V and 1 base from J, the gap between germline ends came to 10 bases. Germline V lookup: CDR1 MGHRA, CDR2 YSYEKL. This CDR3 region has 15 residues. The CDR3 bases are TGCGCCAGCAGCCAAGTAGGCCAACAGAACACTGAAGCTTTCTTT. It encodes CASSQVGQQNTEAFF.

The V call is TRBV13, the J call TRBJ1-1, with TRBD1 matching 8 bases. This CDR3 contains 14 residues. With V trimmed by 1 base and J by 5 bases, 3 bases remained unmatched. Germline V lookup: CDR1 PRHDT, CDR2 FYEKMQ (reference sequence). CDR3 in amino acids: CASSLDGQGTEAFF. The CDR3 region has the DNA TGTGCCAGCAGCTTAGACGGACAGGGAACTGAAGCTTTCTTT.

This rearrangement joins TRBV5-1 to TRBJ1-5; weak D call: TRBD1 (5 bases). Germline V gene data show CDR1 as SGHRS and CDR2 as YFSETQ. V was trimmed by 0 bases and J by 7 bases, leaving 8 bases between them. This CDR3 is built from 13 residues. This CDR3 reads CASSLGGGQPQHF. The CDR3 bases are TGCGCCAGCAGCTTGGGTGGGGGGCAGCCCCAGCATTTT.